The T cell receptor (beta chain) described here comes from a study of technical replicates of blood from a handful of donors. Profiled with immunoSEQ multiplex PCR; TCRdb holds only in-frame clones, not every one. The table includes about 80,000 clones, approximately 98% detected once. Germline assignment: CDR1 SGHAT and CDR2 FQNNGV. This CDR3 is 14 amino acids long. The V end lost 0 bases, the J end lost 2 bases, and 5 bases lay between the germline ends. The sample consisted of T cells isolated from PBMCs. V and J are TRBV11-2 and TRBJ2-1, with D unresolved. The origin of this receptor is a human donor in good health. The CDR3 DNA is TGTGCCAGCAGCTTAGATGCGGCCTACAATGAGCAGTTCTTC. This sequence encodes CASSLDAAYNEQFF.